This T cell receptor (beta chain) comes out of a study of T cell responses to AZD1222 COVID-19 vaccine. Study at large: Doses given second, at about 4 or about 12 weeks, were pooled. Findings and limits, study-wide: Seropositive status at baseline applied to only 6 or 7 AZD1222 recipients.

Germline assignment: CDR1 SSHAT and CDR2 FNYEAQ (reference sequence). CDR3 length: 13 amino acids. Trimming took 5 bases from V and 7 from J, leaving 11 bases between them. The table came from immunoSEQ multiplex PCR; TCRdb's copy has only in-frame clones and leaves some out. The sample includes roughly 200,000 clones, around 88% seen only once; the top ten take about 7.2%. Regarding this clone: The antigen is undetermined.

Sequenced here: peripheral blood, sampled on day 0 of AZD1222 vaccination. This sequence was found in an adult in good health. The chain uses TRBV7-7 and TRBJ2-2, with TRBD2 as a possible D gene (5 bases). CDR3 in amino acids: CASSLSAGGELFF. As DNA, the CDR3 is TGTGCCAGCAGCCTAAGCGCGGGCGGGGAGCTGTTTTTT.